One sample yielded the 24 T cell receptor beta chains listed below, sequenced in a study of identifying expanded T cells in peripheral blood. Data came from immunoSEQ multiplex PCR; TCRdb stores just in-frame clones and leaves some out. The sample lists about 100,000 clones; approximately 88% were seen once. Sequenced: blood. The source is a person aged 18 to 75 in good health.

The J gene is TRBJ1-3, the V gene TRBV5-1; D is unclear. Trimming removed 3 bases at V and 4 bases at J, with 17 bases between. This CDR3 comprises 16 residues. Germline values: CDR1 SGHRS, CDR2 YFSETQ. The CDR3 reads CASSSGEALGGNTIYF. Here the CDR3 DNA reads TGCGCCAGCAGCTCCGGCGAGGCGCTCGGGGGAAACACCATATATTTT. Complete variable domain (other parts from reference TRBV5-1 and TRBJ1-3): KAGVTQTPRYLIKTRGQQVTLSCSPISGHRSVSWYQQTPGQGLQFLFEYFSETQRNKGNFPGRFSGRQFSNSRSEMNVSTLELGDSALYLCASSSGEALGGNTIYFGEGSWLTVV.

The J gene is TRBJ2-1, the V gene TRBV11-2, with D perhaps matching TRBD1 or TRBD2 (6 bases each). V gave up 4 bases and J gave up 2 bases, with 15 bases separating them. The CDR3 totals 16 residues. Germline V gene lookup returns CDR1 SGHAT and CDR2 FQNNGV. CDR3 nucleotides: TGTGCCAGCAGCTCCCTGGGGGCGGGGCCCTACAATGAGCAGTTCTTC. Translation gives CASSSLGAGPYNEQFF.

J is TRBJ1-3 and V is TRBV5-1, with 9 bases that match TRBD1. V lost 2 bases and J lost 4; bases outside the gene matches: 7. Germline V CDR1 and CDR2: SGHRS, YFSETQ. This CDR3 spans 16 amino acids. The CDR3: CASSFGGQGEGNTIYF. The CDR3 bases are TGCGCCAGCAGCTTCGGGGGACAGGGAGAAGGAAACACCATATATTTT. The complete variable domain, with remaining parts taken from reference TRBV5-1 and TRBJ1-3, reads KAGVTQTPRYLIKTRGQQVTLSCSPISGHRSVSWYQQTPGQGLQFLFEYFSETQRNKGNFPGRFSGRQFSNSRSEMNVSTLELGDSALYLCASSFGGQGEGNTIYFGEGSWLTVV.

This chain uses TRBV12-5 with TRBJ2-1; D is unclear. This CDR3 comprises 17 residues. Per the germline V gene, CDR1 is LGHNT and CDR2 is FRNRAP. V was cut by 0 bases and J by 6 bases, with 18 bases left in between. The CDR3, as DNA: TGTGCTAGTGGTTTGGTTTACCGGGCCACAATAGTCAATGAGCAGTTCTTC. Translated: CASGLVYRATIVNEQFF.

CDR3 DNA sequence: TGTGCCAGCAGCCCGTCCTTTCGGGGGCGGGGGGATACGCAGTATTTT. It yields the protein CASSPSFRGRGDTQYF. The J gene is TRBJ2-3, the V gene TRBV9; possible D gene TRBD2, 7 bases. Trimming cost V 4 bases and J 6 bases, with 21 bases left between them. This CDR3 has 16 residues. Germline V gene data show CDR1 as SGDLS and CDR2 as YYNGEE.

This rearrangement joins TRBV5-1 to TRBJ2-1; 9 bases agree with TRBD2. The CDR3 totals 16 residues. J lost 5 bases, V lost 4 bases, and 10 bases had no gene match. Germline V gene data show CDR1 as SGHRS and CDR2 as YFSETQ. For the CDR3, the DNA is TGCGCCAGCAGCAGGGATAGCGGGGGAATCGACAATGAGCAGTTCTTC. The encoded protein is CASSRDSGGIDNEQFF.

V gene TRBV2 combines with J gene TRBJ1-3, with D possibly being TRBD1 (5 bases). Trimming stripped 9 bases from V and 3 bases from J, with 18 bases between. This CDR3 has 15 amino acids. Germline CDR1 SNHLY, CDR2 FYNNEI. The CDR3 DNA reads TGTGCCAGTCGGGGCTCCTCCTTATTTGGAAACACCATATATTTT. Translated: CASRGSSLFGNTIYF.

The J gene is TRBJ1-1, the V gene TRBV2; TRBD1 might be the D (5 bases). The germline gives CDR1 SNHLY, CDR2 FYNNEI. The CDR3 runs 15 residues. Trimming cost V 6 bases and J 0 bases, with 14 bases left between them. The CDR3 DNA reads as TGTGCCAGCAGCGCGTCAGACAGCGTGAACACTGAAGCTTTCTTT. It yields the protein CASSASDSVNTEAFF.

This chain links TRBV5-1 with TRBJ2-1; 12 nucleotides agree with TRBD2. The germline V gene encodes CDR1 SGHRS and CDR2 YFSETQ. Unmatched junction bases numbered 5, after V lost 4 bases and J lost 3 bases. The length of the CDR3 is 16 residues. The CDR3 DNA is TGCGCCAGCAGCGCCGAACTAGCGGGGGGCTACAATGAGCAGTTCTTC. Translated: CASSAELAGGYNEQFF. Full variable domain (outside the CDR3, taken from reference TRBV5-1 and TRBJ2-1): KAGVTQTPRYLIKTRGQQVTLSCSPISGHRSVSWYQQTPGQGLQFLFEYFSETQRNKGNFPGRFSGRQFSNSRSEMNVSTLELGDSALYLCASSAELAGGYNEQFFGPGTRLTVL.

This clone was found a few times. V and J are TRBV29-1 and TRBJ2-1; unclear D gene. V shed 5 bases and J shed 0 bases, with 14 bases lying between them. The CDR3 loop spans 15 amino acids. The germline V gene has CDR1 SQVTM and CDR2 ANQGSEA. CDR3 bases: TGCAGCGTTCCGACCCTAGGAAGCTCCTACAATGAGCAGTTCTTC. Translating gives CSVPTLGSSYNEQFF.

The chain carries TRBV2 and TRBJ1-2; D unclear. The V gene lost 1 base and the J gene lost 0 bases, with 3 bases spanning the gap. The CDR3 is 13 residues long. Germline V gene sequence: CDR1 SNHLY, CDR2 FYNNEI. For the CDR3, the DNA is TGTGCCAGCAGTGAAGGATCTAACTATGGCTACACCTTC. It encodes CASSEGSNYGYTF.

V usage is TRBV12-5 and J usage is TRBJ2-5; weak D call: TRBD1 (6 bases). The CDR3 loop spans 14 amino acids. Between the trimmed V and J ends, which lost 5 bases and 3 bases, there was a span of 13 bases. Germline values: CDR1 LGHNT, CDR2 FRNRAP. The CDR3 loop reads CASGTGTFEETQYF. CDR3 sequence (DNA): TGTGCTAGTGGTACCGGGACATTTGAAGAGACCCAGTACTTC.

The rearrangement links TRBV6-5 to TRBJ1-1; perhaps TRBD1 as D (5 bases). V shed 5 bases and J shed 4 bases, with 11 bases lying between them. Germline assignment: CDR1 MNHEY and CDR2 SVGAGI. The CDR3 loop spans 13 amino acids. CDR3 sequence reads: CASSDGASTEAFF. DNA for the CDR3: TGTGCCAGCAGTGACGGGGCTTCCACTGAAGCTTTCTTT.

The chain is built from TRBV7-2 and TRBJ2-7; weak D call: TRBD1 (6 bases). V was trimmed by 7 bases and J by 7 bases, leaving 11 bases between them. Germline CDR1 is SGHTA and CDR2 is FQGNSA. The CDR3 covers 11 residues. The CDR3 DNA is TGTGCCAGCACCCTAGGGGGTGAGCAGTACTTC. Translated: CASTLGGEQYF.

The V and J genes are TRBV19 and TRBJ2-7, with 15 bases aligning to TRBD2. Germline V lookup: CDR1 LNHDA, CDR2 SQIVND (reference sequence). The CDR3 covers 15 residues. V gave up 6 bases and J gave up 4 bases; unmatched junction bases: 4. CDR3 bases: TGTGCCAGTAGCCCAGGGACTAGCGGGAGGTACGAGCAGTACTTC. Protein product: CASSPGTSGRYEQYF.

The genes are TRBV6-4 and TRBJ2-1; possible D gene TRBD1, 5 bases. Trimming cost V 3 bases and J 7 bases, with 16 bases left between them. Germline lookup yields CDR1 MRHNA and CDR2 SNTAGT. The CDR3 sequence is 15 residues long. The CDR3 loop is CASSEDKMKINEQFF. The DNA of the CDR3 is TGTGCCAGCAGTGAGGACAAAATGAAGATAAATGAGCAGTTCTTC.

The V gene is TRBV11-3, the J gene TRBJ2-2; 7 nucleotides agree with TRBD2. The J segment lost 7 bases and the V segment lost 0 bases, leaving 8 bases of the junction unmatched. In germline, CDR1 is SGHNT, CDR2 YENEEA. CDR3 length equals 16 residues. The chain's CDR3 is CASSLDFGGSGGELFF. CDR3 nucleotides: TGTGCCAGCAGCTTAGACTTCGGCGGGAGCGGCGGGGAGCTGTTTTTT. Full variable domain (remainder filled in from reference TRBV11-3 and TRBJ2-2): EAGVVQSPRYKIIEKKQPVAFWCNPISGHNTLYWYLQNLGQGPELLIRYENEEAVDDSQLPKDRFSAERLKGVDSTLKIQPAELGDSAVYLCASSLDFGGSGGELFFGEGSRLTVL.

The rearrangement uses TRBV5-4 and TRBJ2-1; 9 bases line up with TRBD2. The V and J ends lost 5 bases and 7 bases, in that order; junction bases with no gene match: 10. This CDR3 contains 15 residues. Per the germline V gene, CDR1 is SGHNT and CDR2 is YYREEE (reference sequence). In nucleotides, the CDR3 is TGTGCCAGCAGTGATCAGACTAGCGGAGGGAATGAGCAGTTCTTC. Its protein product is CASSDQTSGGNEQFF.

This clone was counted between two and nine times. The genes are TRBV5-4 and TRBJ1-2; D possibly corresponds to TRBD1 (6 bases). Germline CDR1 SGHNT, CDR2 YYREEE (reference sequence). The ends were cut back, 4 bases at V and 3 bases at J, with 13 bases in the middle. The CDR3 is 14 amino acids. In DNA form, the CDR3 reads TGTGCCAGCAGCGCTGGGGGGCGCGACTATGGCTACACCTTC. Its translation is CASSAGGRDYGYTF.

This clone has more than one count but fewer than ten. The J gene is TRBJ1-2, the V gene TRBV19, with 9 bases aligning to TRBD1. The CDR3 runs to 15 residues. V gave up 4 bases and J gave up 2 bases; unmatched junction bases: 5. Germline values: CDR1 LNHDA, CDR2 SQIVND (reference sequence). The DNA of the CDR3 is TGTGCCAGTAGTACCCCTGACAGGGGGAACTATGGCTACACCTTC. It yields the protein CASSTPDRGNYGYTF.

In DNA, the CDR3 is TGCGCCAGCAGCCAAGGGAAAAAGAGGGGCACTGAAGCTTTCTTT. Residues: CASSQGKKRGTEAFF. The V call is TRBV4-1, the J call TRBJ1-1; perhaps TRBD1 as D (5 bases). Germline V gene sequence: CDR1 MGHRA, CDR2 YSYEKL. V lost 1 base and J lost 4, with 13 bases in between. The CDR3 is 15 residues long.

This clone was seen once. The CDR3, as DNA: TGTGCCAGCAGTTACTCGGGTACAGGGTTCTACGAGCAGTACTTC. Translated: CASSYSGTGFYEQYF. V is TRBV6-6 and J is TRBJ2-7; D may be TRBD1 (6 bases). CDR1 is MNHNY, CDR2 SVGAGI, per germline (reference sequence). The CDR3 runs to 15 residues. The V gene lost 0 bases and the J gene lost 3 bases, with 12 bases spanning the gap.

The V gene is TRBV4-3, the J gene TRBJ2-3, with no clear D. This CDR3 is built from 15 residues. Germline lookup yields CDR1 LGHNA and CDR2 YSLEER. Trimming stripped 0 bases from V and 5 bases from J, with 12 bases between. CDR3 protein: CASSQDYSGQDTQYF. CDR3 DNA: TGCGCCAGCAGCCAAGACTACTCGGGCCAAGATACGCAGTATTTT.

This chain links TRBV5-1 with TRBJ2-3, with D tentatively TRBD1 (6 bases). Looked up from germline, CDR1 is SGHRS and CDR2 is YFSETQ. Trimming took 0 bases from V and 2 from J, leaving 10 bases between them. This CDR3 comprises 15 residues. The CDR3 loop reads CASSLEQGNTDTQYF. CDR3 DNA: TGCGCCAGCAGCTTGGAACAGGGTAACACAGATACGCAGTATTTT.